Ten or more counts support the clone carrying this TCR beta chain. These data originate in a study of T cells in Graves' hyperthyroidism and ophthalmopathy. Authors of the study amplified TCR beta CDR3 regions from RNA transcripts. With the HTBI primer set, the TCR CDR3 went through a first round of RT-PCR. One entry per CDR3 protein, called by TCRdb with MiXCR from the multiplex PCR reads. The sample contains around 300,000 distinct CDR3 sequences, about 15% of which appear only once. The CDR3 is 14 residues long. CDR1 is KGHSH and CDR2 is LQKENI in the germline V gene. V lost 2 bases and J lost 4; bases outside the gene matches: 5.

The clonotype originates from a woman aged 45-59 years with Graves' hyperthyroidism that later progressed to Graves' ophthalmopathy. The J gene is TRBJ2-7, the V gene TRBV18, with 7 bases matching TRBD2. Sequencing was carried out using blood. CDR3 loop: CASSPGGLPYEQYF. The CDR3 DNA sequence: TGTGCCAGCTCACCAGGGGGACTACCTTACGAGCAGTACTTC.